What follows are 23 T cell receptor beta chains derived from one specimen sequenced in a study of kidney transplant recipient with SARS-CoV-2 infection. TCRdb itself ran the reads through MiXCR, one entry per CDR3 protein. In the table there are 200,000 to 300,000 distinct CDR3 sequences, around 26% of which are singletons. Sequenced here: a blood sample, sampled at baseline and between days 110 and 120 from a kidney transplant recipient. The receptors shown here come from a young adult male patient who had COVID-19 and was a kidney transplant recipient. Part of the T cells may come from the graft donor.

Note on this clonotype: This may be a read error: a much more frequent sequence differs by one nucleotide. CDR3 region: CAVSESGTGIRTNEKLFF. The CDR3 DNA is TGTGCCGTCAGTGAGTCTGGGACAGGAATCCGCACTAATGAAAAACTGTTTTTT. The chain uses TRBV10-3 and TRBJ1-4; 8 bases align to TRBD1. Germline V gene data show CDR1 as ENHRY and CDR2 as SYGVKD. CDR3 size: 18 residues.

Of note for this clonotype: Mismatch with germline at one junction end may stem from a read error. V gene TRBV19 combines with J gene TRBJ2-1, with TRBD2 identical over 7 bases. CDR1 is LNHDA and CDR2 is SQIVND in the germline V gene (reference sequence). This CDR3 contains 18 residues. CDR3 nucleotides: TGTGCCAGTAATATAGGGGCCCGGGGCGGGAGCATCTACAATGAGCAGTTCTTC. It codes for CASNIGARGGSIYNEQFF.

As to this clonotype: Since a much larger clone is just one base distant, this may be a read error. The chain combines TRBV6-2 or TRBV6-3 with TRBJ1-4; D possibly corresponds to TRBD1 (6 bases). V lost 7 bases to trimming and J lost 6 bases, with 15 bases between them. The CDR3 consists of 14 residues. The V gene's germline CDR1 is MNHEY and CDR2 SVGEGT. The CDR3 bases are TGTGCCAGCACGGCCGGGACAAGCCATGAAAAACTGTTTTTT. Translated: CASTAGTSHEKLFF.

Ten or more counts support this clonotype. The CDR3 sequence is CASSQDRLYNEQFF. The CDR3, as DNA: TGTGCCAGCAGCCAGGACAGGCTTTACAATGAGCAGTTCTTC. This chain uses TRBV6-6 with TRBJ2-1; the match to TRBD1 covers 7 bases. CDR3 size: 14 residues. The V segment lost 6 bases and the J segment 4 bases; nucleotides outside the gene matches: 6. Germline V gene data show CDR1 as MNHNY and CDR2 as SVGAGI (reference sequence).

As regards this clonotype: A much larger clone lies a single base off, so this may be a read error. The chain has TRBV30 and TRBJ1-2; D gene ambiguous. Germline V gene lookup returns CDR1 GTSNPN and CDR2 SVGIG (reference sequence). This CDR3 is 16 amino acids long. Trimming left V 5 bases short and J 7 bases short, with 26 bases between. The CDR3 DNA reads TGTGCCTGGGAACTAAGGCGTTATAGAAAGACCTGTGGCTACACCTTC. Encoded protein: CAWELRRYRKTCGYTF. The entire variable domain, with the rest obtained from reference TRBV30 and TRBJ1-2, is as follows: SQTIHQWPATLVQPVGSPLSLECTVEGTSNPNLYWYRQAAGRGLQLLFYSVGIGQISSEVPQNLSASRPQDRQFILSSKKLLLSDSGFYLCAWELRRYRKTCGYTFGSGTRLTVV.

In this sample, this clonotype turned up many times. J is TRBJ1-1 and V is TRBV5-1, with a weak D call TRBD1 (6 bases). The CDR3 totals 14 residues. Trimming shortened V by 3 bases and J by 2 bases, and 11 bases separated the two germline ends. Germline values: CDR1 SGHRS, CDR2 YFSETQ. The CDR3 bases are TGCGCCAGCAGCTCAGGGGTTCTCAACACTGAAGCTTTCTTT. Its protein product is CASSSGVLNTEAFF.

Comments on this clonotype: Given a much more abundant clone one base away, this may be a read error. This chain joins TRBV5-6 and TRBJ1-2; 11 positions match TRBD1. The germline gives CDR1 SGHDT, CDR2 YYEEEE. CDR3 length: 15 amino acids. DNA for the CDR3: TGTGCCAGCATCTTGGGGGACAGGGGGACGTCTGGCTACACCTTC. Amino acids: CASILGDRGTSGYTF.

Concerning this clonotype: Given a far larger clone just one base away, this is likely a sequencing read error. This chain links TRBV6-1 with TRBJ2-4, with 13 nucleotides matching TRBD2. The J call may be faulty, since TRBJ2-1 better matches the DNA end. This CDR3 contains 14 residues. Germline CDR1 and CDR2: MNHNS and SASEGT. CDR3 nucleotides: TGTGCCAGCGGGACTAGCGGGGTGACCCATGAGCAGTTCTTC. Translated: CASGTSGVTHEQFF.

For this clonotype: A much larger clonotype is one base distant, so this may be a read error. The chain combines TRBV10-2 with TRBJ1-2; D is uncertain. V was pared by 3 bases and J by 4 bases, with 21 bases between. Per germline, CDR1 WSHSY and CDR2 SAAADI. The CDR3 loop spans 17 amino acids. CDR3 DNA: TGCGCCAGCAGTGACTTAACCACTTCTAGAAAGGCCTATGGCTACACCTTC. Protein product: CASSDLTTSRKAYGYTF.

Concerning this clonotype itself: A much larger clone lies one base from this, so it may be a read error. The rearrangement joins TRBV7-3 to TRBJ2-5; no clear D. CDR3 length equals 13 residues. Germline lookup yields CDR1 SGHTA and CDR2 FQGTGA. V lost 7 bases, J lost 2 bases, and 11 bases lay in between. CDR3 nucleotide sequence: TGTGCCAGCAACGCAAGTACTCAAGAGACCCAGTACTTC. Protein: CASNASTQETQYF.

There are many counts of this clonotype. The rearrangement links TRBV15 to TRBJ2-2, with D possibly TRBD2 on 6 matching bases. Trimming cost V 3 bases and J 4 bases, with 12 bases left between them. The CDR3 runs 15 residues. Per the germline V gene, CDR1 is LNHNV and CDR2 is YYDKDF (reference sequence). The CDR3 DNA sequence: TGTGCCACCAGCAGTATCGGAGGGGCCACCGGGGAGCTGTTTTTT. As protein: CATSSIGGATGELFF.

This chain connects TRBV9 to TRBJ2-1, with a tentative D call TRBD2 (6 bases). V was cut by 0 bases and J by 6 bases, with 10 bases left in between. CDR1 and CDR2 (germline): SGDLS, YYNGEE. This CDR3 is 14 amino acids long. The CDR3 spells CASSVEAGPNEQFF. CDR3 sequence (DNA): TGTGCCAGCAGCGTAGAGGCGGGGCCCAATGAGCAGTTCTTC.

A word on this clonotype: This likely stems from a read error, as it lies one base from a far larger clone. V is TRBV29-1 and J is TRBJ2-4; 7 nucleotides match TRBD1. The J call may be mistaken, given a closer DNA end match to TRBJ2-7. Germline-derived CDR1 and CDR2 are SQVTM and ANQGSEA. This CDR3 region has 13 residues. Written as DNA, the CDR3 is TGCAGCGTTCCCGAGACAGGGTTCTACGAGCAGTACTTC. It translates to CSVPETGFYEQYF.

This clonotype was detected only a few times. This chain connects TRBV6-1 to TRBJ1-2; no clear D gene. V lost 4 bases, J lost 4 bases, and 22 bases lay in between. Germline loops: CDR1 MNHNS, CDR2 SASEGT. CDR3 length equals 17 residues. The CDR3 sequence is CASSAPISMRKTYGYTF. The CDR3 region has the DNA TGTGCCAGCAGTGCTCCTATCTCTATGCGAAAGACCTATGGCTACACCTTC.

This clonotype occurred many times. The junction departs from the called germline gene at one end, perhaps through a read error. V is TRBV10-1 and J is TRBJ1-2; D remains ambiguous. The CDR3 spans 17 residues. Germline CDR1 WNHNN, CDR2 SYGVQD (reference sequence). DNA for the CDR3: TGTGCCAGCAGTCGGCGAACACGCTCTAGAAAGACCTATGGCTACACCTTC. Protein sequence: CASSRRTRSRKTYGYTF.

A few counts support this clonotype. This may be a read error: a much more frequent sequence differs by one nucleotide. The V call is TRBV9, the J call TRBJ1-2; D is unresolved. The germline gives CDR1 SGDLS, CDR2 YYNGEE. CDR3 size: 16 residues. Trimming shortened V by 7 bases and J by 4 bases, and 23 bases separated the two germline ends. The CDR3 reads CASLCKYSRKTYGYTF. The CDR3 DNA is TGTGCCAGCTTATGTAAGTACTCAAGAAAGACCTATGGCTACACCTTC.

With respect to this clonotype: Just one base apart from a much larger clone, this may be a read error. The rearrangement uses TRBV30 and TRBJ2-5; 7 bases line up with TRBD2. V trimming: 0 bases; J trimming: 1 base; junction bases outside the gene matches: 5. The length of the CDR3 is 15 residues. CDR1 is GTSNPN and CDR2 is SVGIG in the germline V gene (reference sequence). For the CDR3, the DNA is TGTGCCTGGAGTGTACCAGCGGGAACCCAAGAGACCCAGTACTTC. Its translation is CAWSVPAGTQETQYF.

This chain links TRBV24-1 with TRBJ2-3; 7 nucleotides line up with TRBD1. CDR3 length: 14 residues. Losses at the gene ends were 4 bases for V and 4 bases for J; bases not matched to a gene: 4. Germline V gives CDR1 KGHDR, CDR2 SFDVKD. The CDR3 DNA is TGTGCCACCAGTGACGGACAGGTCCCAGATACGCAGTATTTT. This encodes CATSDGQVPDTQYF.

As concerns this clonotype: With a much larger clone just one base away, this may be a read error. The chain couples TRBV21-1 to TRBJ2-1; TRBD2, as called in the table, went unchecked against the DNA. TRBV21-1 is shown as a pseudogene. The CDR3 has 19 residues. CDR3 sequence: CASSKGAGEPEGMVNEQFF. CDR3 sequence (DNA): TGTGCCAGCAGCAAAGGGGCGGGAGAGCCCGAGGGAATGGTAAATGAGCAGTTCTTC.

This clonotype showed up many times. CDR3 protein: CASSHRGLTDTQYF. CDR3 coding DNA: TGTGCCAGCAGCCACAGGGGGCTCACAGATACGCAGTATTTT. This sequence joins TRBV3-2 and TRBJ2-3; the table's D call, TRBD1, was not checked against the DNA. TRBV3-2 is a pseudogene. The CDR3 is 14 residues long.

The chain uses TRBV21-1 and TRBJ2-3; the table's D call TRBD1 went unverified against the DNA. TRBV21-1 is a known pseudogene. The CDR3 is 17 residues long. The CDR3: CADRALVATVMQDTQYF. As DNA, the CDR3 is TGTGCCGACAGGGCCTTAGTAGCTACAGTCATGCAAGATACGCAGTATTTT.

In the case of this clonotype: This may come from a read error, since a much larger clone is one base off. The chain uses TRBV2 and TRBJ1-2, with D perhaps matching TRBD1 (6 bases). CDR3 length: 13 amino acids. CDR1 and CDR2 from the germline V gene are SNHLY and FYNNEI. CDR3 residues: CTSSTGSADGYTF. The CDR3 DNA reads TGTACCAGCAGTACAGGGAGCGCTGATGGCTACACCTTC.

This chain joins TRBV5-3 and TRBJ1-2; unclear D gene. TRBV5-3 is an open reading frame whose function is uncertain. The CDR3 contains 16 residues. V shed 7 bases and J shed 4 bases, with 23 bases lying between them. The CDR3 spells CARESKVVRKTYGYTF. Here the CDR3 DNA reads TGTGCCAGAGAAAGTAAAGTGGTGAGAAAGACCTATGGCTACACCTTC.